The present entry profiles one T cell receptor beta chain with its context. Its matching antigen is unknown. The data derive from a study of shared clonotypes between healthy human individuals. CD4+ cells underwent separation, giving CD45RA+ naive and CD45RA-negative memory subsets. Findings and limits, study-wide: Against clonotypes common to all four donors, non-shared ones had lower generation probabilities.

Germline lookup yields CDR1 SGHRS and CDR2 YFSETQ. J gave up 0 bases and V 6 bases, and 10 bases lay outside the gene matches. There are 18 residues in the CDR3. Generated by immunoSEQ multiplex PCR, the TCRdb table keeps only in-frame clones and is missing some. Found here are approximately 1,500,000 clones, approximately 96% of them singletons; the top ten hold approximately 1%. The sequence was collected from a young man in good health. The specimen was naive CD4+ T cells sorted from blood. The subset here: CD45RA+ positively selected. The chain employs TRBV5-1 and TRBJ2-6; 9 bases map to TRBD1. This CDR3 is CASKQGAQDSSGANVLTF. The CDR3 nucleotides are TGCGCCAGCAAACAGGGGGCGCAGGACTCCTCTGGGGCCAACGTCCTGACTTTC.